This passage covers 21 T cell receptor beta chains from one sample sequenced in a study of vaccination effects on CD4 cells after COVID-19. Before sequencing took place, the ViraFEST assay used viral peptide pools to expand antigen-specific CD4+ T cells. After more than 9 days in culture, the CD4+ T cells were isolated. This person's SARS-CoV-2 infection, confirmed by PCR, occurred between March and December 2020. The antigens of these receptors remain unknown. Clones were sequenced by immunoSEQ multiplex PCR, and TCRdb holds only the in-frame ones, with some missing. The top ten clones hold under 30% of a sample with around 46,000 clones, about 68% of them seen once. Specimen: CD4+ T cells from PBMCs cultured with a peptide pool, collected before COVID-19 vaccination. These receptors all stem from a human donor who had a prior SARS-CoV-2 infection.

As DNA, the CDR3 is TGTGCCAGTACGGCCCTCGAAGGGACAGATACGCAGTATTTT. Translation gives CASTALEGTDTQYF. The J gene is TRBJ2-3, the V gene TRBV19, with no clear D. Trimming stripped 7 bases from V and 3 bases from J, with 14 bases between. Germline CDR1 is LNHDA and CDR2 is SQIVND (reference sequence). The CDR3 loop spans 14 amino acids.

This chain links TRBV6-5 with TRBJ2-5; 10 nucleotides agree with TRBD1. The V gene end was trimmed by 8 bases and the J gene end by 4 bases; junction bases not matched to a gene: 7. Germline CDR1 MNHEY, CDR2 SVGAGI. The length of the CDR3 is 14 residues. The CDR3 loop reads CASGPDRGRETQYF. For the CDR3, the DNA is TGTGCCAGCGGCCCAGACAGGGGGCGAGAGACCCAGTACTTC.

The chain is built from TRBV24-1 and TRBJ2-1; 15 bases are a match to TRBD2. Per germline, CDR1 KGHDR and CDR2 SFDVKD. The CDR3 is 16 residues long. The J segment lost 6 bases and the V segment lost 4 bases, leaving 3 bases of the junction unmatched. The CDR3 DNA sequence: TGTGCCACCAGTGACTGGACTAGCGGGAGGGGCAATGAGCAGTTCTTC. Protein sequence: CATSDWTSGRGNEQFF.

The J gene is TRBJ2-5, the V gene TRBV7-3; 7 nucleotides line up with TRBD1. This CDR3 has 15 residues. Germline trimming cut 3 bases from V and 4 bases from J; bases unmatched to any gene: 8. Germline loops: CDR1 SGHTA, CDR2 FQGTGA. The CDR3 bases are TGTGCCAGCAGCTTTCTGGGACAGACGGGAGAGACCCAGTACTTC. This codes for CASSFLGQTGETQYF.

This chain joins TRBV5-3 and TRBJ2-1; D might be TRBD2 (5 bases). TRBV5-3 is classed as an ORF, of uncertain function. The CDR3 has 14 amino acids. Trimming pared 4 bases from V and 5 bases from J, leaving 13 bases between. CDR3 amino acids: CARSPDLQNNEQFF. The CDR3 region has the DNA TGTGCCAGAAGCCCGGACTTACAAAACAATGAGCAGTTCTTC.

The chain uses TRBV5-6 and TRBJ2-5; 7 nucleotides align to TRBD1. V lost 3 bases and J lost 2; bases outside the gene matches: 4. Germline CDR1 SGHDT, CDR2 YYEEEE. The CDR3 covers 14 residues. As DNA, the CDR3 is TGTGCCAGCAGCTGGGGGACAGTACAAGAGACCCAGTACTTC. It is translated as CASSWGTVQETQYF.

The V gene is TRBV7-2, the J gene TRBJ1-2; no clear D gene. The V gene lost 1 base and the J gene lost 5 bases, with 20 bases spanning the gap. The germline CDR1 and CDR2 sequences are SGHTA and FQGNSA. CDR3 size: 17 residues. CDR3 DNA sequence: TGTGCCAGCAGCTTAGTAGGGTGGTCACCCAGTGGGTATGGCTACACCTTC. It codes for CASSLVGWSPSGYGYTF. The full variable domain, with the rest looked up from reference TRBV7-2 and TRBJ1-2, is GAGVSQSPSNKVTEKGKDVELRCDPISGHTALYWYRQSLGQGLEFLIYFQGNSAPDKSGLPSDRFSAERTGGSVSTLTIQRTQQEDSAVYLCASSLVGWSPSGYGYTFGSGTRLTVV.

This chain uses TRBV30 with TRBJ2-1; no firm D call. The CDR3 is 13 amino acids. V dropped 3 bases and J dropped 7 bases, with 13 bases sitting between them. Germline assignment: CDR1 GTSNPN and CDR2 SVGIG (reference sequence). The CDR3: CAWSAFSFNEQFF. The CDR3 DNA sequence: TGTGCCTGGAGCGCGTTTAGCTTTAATGAGCAGTTCTTC.

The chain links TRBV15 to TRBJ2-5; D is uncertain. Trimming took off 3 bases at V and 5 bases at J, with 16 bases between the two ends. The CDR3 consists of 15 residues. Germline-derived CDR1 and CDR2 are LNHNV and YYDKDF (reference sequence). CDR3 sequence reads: CATSRFGSRGETQYF. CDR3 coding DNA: TGTGCCACCAGCAGGTTTGGTAGCCGTGGGGAGACCCAGTACTTC.

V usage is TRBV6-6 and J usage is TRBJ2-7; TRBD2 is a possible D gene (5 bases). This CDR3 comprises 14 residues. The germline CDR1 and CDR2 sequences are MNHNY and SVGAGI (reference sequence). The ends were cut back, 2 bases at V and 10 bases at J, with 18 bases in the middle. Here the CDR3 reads CASSYGQTTGSQYF. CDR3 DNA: TGTGCCAGCAGTTACGGCCAGACTACGGGCAGCCAGTACTTC.

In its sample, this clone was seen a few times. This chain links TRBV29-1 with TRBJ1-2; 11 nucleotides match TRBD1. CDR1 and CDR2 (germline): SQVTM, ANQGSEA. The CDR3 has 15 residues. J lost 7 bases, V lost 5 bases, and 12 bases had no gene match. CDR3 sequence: CSVTPATGQGGGYTF. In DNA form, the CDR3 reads TGCAGCGTTACACCCGCCACGGGACAGGGGGGTGGCTACACCTTC.

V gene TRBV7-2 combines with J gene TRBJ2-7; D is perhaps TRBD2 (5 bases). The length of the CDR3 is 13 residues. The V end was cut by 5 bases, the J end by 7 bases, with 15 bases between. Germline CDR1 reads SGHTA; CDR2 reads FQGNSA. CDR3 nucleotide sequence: TGTGCCAGCAGCCCGTTCCTCGGGGTTGAGCAGTACTTC. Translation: CASSPFLGVEQYF.

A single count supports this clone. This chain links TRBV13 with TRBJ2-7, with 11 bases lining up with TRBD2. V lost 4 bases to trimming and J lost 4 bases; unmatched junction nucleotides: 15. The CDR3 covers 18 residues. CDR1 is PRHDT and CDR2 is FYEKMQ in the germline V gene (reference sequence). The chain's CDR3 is CASSSLTVLAGVPYEQYF. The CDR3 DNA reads TGTGCCAGCAGCTCCCTGACAGTACTAGCGGGAGTACCGTACGAGCAGTACTTC.

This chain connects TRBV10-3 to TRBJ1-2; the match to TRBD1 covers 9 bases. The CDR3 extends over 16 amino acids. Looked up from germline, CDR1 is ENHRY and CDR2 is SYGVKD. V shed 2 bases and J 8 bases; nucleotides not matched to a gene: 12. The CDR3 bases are TGTGCCATCAGTGAGCGCAATCCGGGACAGGGAGCGGGCTACACCTTC. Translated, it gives CAISERNPGQGAGYTF.

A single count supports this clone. This CDR3 reads CASSLVGGGVTEAFF. CDR3 sequence (DNA): TGTGCCAGCAGCTTAGTCGGGGGGGGTGTCACTGAAGCTTTCTTT. This chain joins TRBV7-2 and TRBJ1-1; tentative D call: TRBD1 (5 bases). The CDR3 is 15 residues long. Germline CDR1 SGHTA, CDR2 FQGNSA. V was shortened by 1 base and J by 4 bases, with 13 bases between the two germline ends.

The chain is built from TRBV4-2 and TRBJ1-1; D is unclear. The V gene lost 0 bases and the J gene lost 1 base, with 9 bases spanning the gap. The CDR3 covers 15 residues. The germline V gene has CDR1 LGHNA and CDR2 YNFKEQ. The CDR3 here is CASSQEVSENTEAFF. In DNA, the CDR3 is TGTGCCAGCAGCCAAGAAGTTTCTGAGAACACTGAAGCTTTCTTT.

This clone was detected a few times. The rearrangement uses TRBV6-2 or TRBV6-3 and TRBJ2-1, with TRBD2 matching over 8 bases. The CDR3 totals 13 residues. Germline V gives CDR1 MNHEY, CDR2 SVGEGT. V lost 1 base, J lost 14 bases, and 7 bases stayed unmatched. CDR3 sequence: CASSYYREGVKFF. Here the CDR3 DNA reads TGTGCCAGCAGTTACTATCGGGAGGGCGTAAAGTTCTTC.

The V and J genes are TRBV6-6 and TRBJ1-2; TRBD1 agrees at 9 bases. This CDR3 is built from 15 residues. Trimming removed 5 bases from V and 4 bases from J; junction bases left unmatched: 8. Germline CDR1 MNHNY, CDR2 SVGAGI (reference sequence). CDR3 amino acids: CASSTTGGAGYGYTF. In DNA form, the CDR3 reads TGTGCCAGCAGTACTACAGGGGGCGCCGGCTATGGCTACACCTTC.

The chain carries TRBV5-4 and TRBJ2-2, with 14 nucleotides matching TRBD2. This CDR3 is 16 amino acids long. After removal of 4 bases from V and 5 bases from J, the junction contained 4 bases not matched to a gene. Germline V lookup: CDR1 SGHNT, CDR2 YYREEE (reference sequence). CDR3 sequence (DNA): TGTGCCAGCAGCGAAGGGACTAGCGGGAGAACCGGGGAGCTGTTTTTT. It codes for CASSEGTSGRTGELFF. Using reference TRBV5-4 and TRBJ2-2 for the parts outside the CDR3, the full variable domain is ETGVTQSPTHLIKTRGQQVTLRCSSQSGHNTVSWYQQALGQGPQFIFQYYREEENGRGNFPPRFSGLQFPNYSSELNVNALELDDSALYLCASSEGTSGRTGELFFGEGSRLTVL.

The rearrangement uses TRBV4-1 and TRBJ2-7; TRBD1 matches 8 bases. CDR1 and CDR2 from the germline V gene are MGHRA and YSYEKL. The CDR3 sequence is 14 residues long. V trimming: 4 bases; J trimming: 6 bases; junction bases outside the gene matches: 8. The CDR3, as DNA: TGCGCCAGCAGCCGGGGACAGGCAGGGGGCGAGCAGTACTTC. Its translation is CASSRGQAGGEQYF.

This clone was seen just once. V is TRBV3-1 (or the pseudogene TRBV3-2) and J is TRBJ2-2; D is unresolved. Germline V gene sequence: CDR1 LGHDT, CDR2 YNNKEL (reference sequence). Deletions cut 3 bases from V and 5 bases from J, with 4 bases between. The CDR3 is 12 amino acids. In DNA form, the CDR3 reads TGTGCCAGCAGCCATCAGACCGGGGAGCTGTTTTTT. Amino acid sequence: CASSHQTGELFF.